These T cell receptor beta chains were read from a single sample in a study of metastatic and nonmetastatic thyroid tumors. TCRdb recomputed clones from the PCR reads via MiXCR. Found here are about 35,000 clones, approximately 18% of them singletons; the top ten hold approximately 5.6%. Input material: blood. The receptors stem from a male donor with papillary thyroid cancer or a benign thyroid nodule (not recorded which). Some clones in this sample may be carry-over from other donors' samples. The CDR3 runs from the conserved cysteine through the conserved F or W. D genes are given only for firm matches. The size field is filled for only some rows; it gives once, few, many or a size class.

>14|TRBV5-1|TRBJ2-2|NA|NA
TGCGCCAGCAGCCTGTACCATCGTGGCGGGGAGCTGTTTTTT
CASSLYHRGGELFF
>16|TRBV7-3|TRBJ2-2|NA|many
TGTGCCAGCAGCTTAGAGGGGGGACTCCTCTCCAGGGAGCTGTTTTTT
CASSLEGGLLSRELFF
>14|TRBV9|TRBJ1-4|TRBD1|many
TGTGCCAGCAGCGTAGGACAGGGGTTTGAAAAACTGTTTTTT
CASSVGQGFEKLFF
>18|TRBV6-6|TRBJ2-1|TRBD2|NA
TGTGCCAGCAGTTACCATCCCCGGGGGGGGGGGACCTACAATGAGCAGTTCTTC
CASSYHPRGGGTYNEQFF
>15|TRBV7-2|TRBJ2-5|NA|NA
TGTGCCAGCAGCTATCAACTCGGGGGCTGGGACACCCAGTACTTC
CASSYQLGGWDTQYF
>14|TRBV13|TRBJ2-7|TRBD1|many
TGTGCCAGCAGCCCTCATCGGACAGGAGATAGGCAGTACTTC
CASSPHRTGDRQYF
>15|TRBV24-1|TRBJ2-3|TRBD2|many
TGTGCCACCAGTGATACTAGCGGGATGGGGGATACGCAGTATTTT
CATSDTSGMGDTQYF
>17|TRBV20-1|TRBJ1-1|NA|many
TGCAGTGCTAGGCCGCCCCTCGTCGGTTCTGGGGACACTGAAGCTTTCTTT
CSARPPLVGSGDTEAFF
>14|TRBV7-9|TRBJ1-4|NA|many
TGTGCCAGCAGCTTAGCCGGGGGCAGGGAAAAACTGTTTTTT
CASSLAGGREKLFF
>15|TRBV11-1|TRBJ2-1|TRBD2|NA
TGTGCCAGCAGCGCTAGCGGGAGGGTCTACAATGAGCAGTTCTTC
CASSASGRVYNEQFF
>13|TRBV6-1|TRBJ1-2|NA|NA
TGTGCCAGCGTCGGCGGGGGATTCTCTGGCTACACCTTC
CASVGGGFSGYTF
>17|TRBV15|TRBJ1-1|TRBD1|many
TGTGCCACCAGCAGGACCAACAGGGGCTGGCTGAACACTGAAGCTTTCTTT
CATSRTNRGWLNTEAFF
>15|TRBV6-1|TRBJ1-5|TRBD1|medium-sized
TGTGCCAGCAGTGACATTGGACAGGGAGGTCAGCCCCAGCATTTT
CASSDIGQGGQPQHF
>14|TRBV6-1|TRBJ2-5|NA|many
TGTGCCAGCAGTGAAGCTTGGCTAGAAGAGACCCAGTACTTC
CASSEAWLEETQYF
>14|TRBV5-1|TRBJ1-4|NA|NA
TGCGCCAGCAGCTTGGTGGTGGGTAATGAAAAACTGTTTTTT
CASSLVVGNEKLFF
>17|TRBV4-2|TRBJ2-3|NA|few
TGTGCCAGCAGTACATCGTCATTGGGGGCGGGAGCAGATACGCAGTATTTT
CASSTSSLGAGADTQYF
>14|TRBV14|TRBJ1-2|NA|many
TGTGCCAGCAGCCAATTCCGCACCCGCTATGGCTACACCTTC
CASSQFRTRYGYTF
>16|TRBV3-1|TRBJ1-6|TRBD1|many
TGTGCCAGCAGCCCCTTGCCGGGACAGGGTTCCTCACCCCTCCACTTT
CASSPLPGQGSSPLHF
>14|TRBV28|TRBJ2-7|NA|few
TGTGCCAGCAGTTTAAATCCAGGGATCTACGAGCAGTACTTC
CASSLNPGIYEQYF
>13|TRBV19|TRBJ2-1|NA|NA
TGTGCCAGTACCTCCAGCCAGTGCGATGAGCAGTTCTTC
CASTSSQCDEQFF
>16|TRBV6-6|TRBJ2-1|TRBD2|NA
TGTGCCAGCATTGTACTTGAGCGGGGGGCAACCAGTGAGCAGTTCTTC
CASIVLERGATSEQFF
>13|TRBV7-9|TRBJ1-1|NA|many
TGTGCCAGCAGCTTAGTGTTGCCGAGTGAAGCTTTCTTT
CASSLVLPSEAFF
>16|TRBV20-1|TRBJ2-2|TRBD2|many
TGCAGTGCTAGAGATCGGGCTAGCGGCCCCACCGGGGAGCTGTTTTTT
CSARDRASGPTGELFF
>15|TRBV11-3|TRBJ1-3|TRBD1|many
TGTGCCAGCAGCTTAGATCTGGTGGGACAGCGCACCATATATTTT
CASSLDLVGQRTIYF
>17|TRBV5-4|TRBJ1-1|TRBD1|NA
TGTGCCAGCAGCTTGGGGGGGACAGCTTTCATGAACACTGAAGCTTTCTTT
CASSLGGTAFMNTEAFF
>15|TRBV27|TRBJ2-7|NA|medium-sized
TGTGCCAGCCGGACCCACCGGGACCGATACTACGAGCAGTACTTC
CASRTHRDRYYEQYF
>15|TRBV3-1|TRBJ1-3|NA|many
TGTGCCAGCAGCCAAGTACTGGGCTCTGGAAACACCATATATTTT
CASSQVLGSGNTIYF
>15|TRBV27|TRBJ1-2|NA|NA
TGTGCCAGCAGTTTATCGAGGAGGGGGGGCGATGGCTACACCTTC
CASSLSRRGGDGYTF
>15|TRBV15|TRBJ2-1|NA|many
TGTGCCACCAGCAGAGATTGGGGCAGTTACAATGAGCAGTTCTTC
CATSRDWGSYNEQFF
>14|TRBV7-9|TRBJ2-7|NA|NA
TGTGCCAGCGGCGAGGGAGTCTTTACCTACGAGCAGTACTTC
CASGEGVFTYEQYF
>17|TRBV6-5|TRBJ2-3|TRBD1|many
TGTGCCAGCAGTTACGTTTGGGACAGTGCTAGCACAGATACGCAGTATTTT
CASSYVWDSASTDTQYF
>11|TRBV7-9|TRBJ1-1|NA|many
TGTGCCAGCAGCCCTTACACTGAAGCTTTCTTT
CASSPYTEAFF
>14|TRBV7-6|TRBJ1-5|NA|many
TGTGCCAGCAGCTTAGGGGACAGCAATCAGCCCCAGCATTTT
CASSLGDSNQPQHF
>16|TRBV14|TRBJ2-1|TRBD1|many
TGTGCCAGCAGCCAGACCGGGACAGGGCCCTTTAATGAGCAGTTCTTC
CASSQTGTGPFNEQFF
>13|TRBV29-1|TRBJ2-7|NA|many
TGCAGCGTGCGCCCCAGGGATTCCTACGAGCAGTACTTC
CSVRPRDSYEQYF
>14|TRBV6-4|TRBJ2-3|NA|many
TGTGCCAGCAGTGAATGGGGTAGCACAGATACGCAGTATTTT
CASSEWGSTDTQYF
>15|TRBV6-5|TRBJ2-3|NA|many
TGTGCCAGCAGTTACAGTTCGTCTAGCACAGATACGCAGTATTTT
CASSYSSSSTDTQYF
>15|TRBV7-8|TRBJ1-2|TRBD1|few
TGTGCCAGCAGCCCGCCTACAGGGGGCGCGATTGGCTACACCTTC
CASSPPTGGAIGYTF
>15|TRBV7-9|TRBJ2-7|NA|NA
TGTGCCAGCAGCCCCCAGGTGGCCATCTCCTACGATCAGTACTTC
CASSPQVAISYDQYF
>13|TRBV5-8|TRBJ1-1|NA|many
TGTGCCAGCAGCTTGGTTTGGGGGACTGAAGCTTTCTTT
CASSLVWGTEAFF
>15|TRBV7-3|TRBJ2-7|NA|once
TGTGCCAGCAGTCTACAGCCTGGGGGAATCTACGAGCAGTACTTC
CASSLQPGGIYEQYF
>15|TRBV6-1|TRBJ1-1|NA|many
TGTGCCAGCAGTGAGGAGGACGGGAGGTTCACTGAAGCTTTCTTT
CASSEEDGRFTEAFF
>13|TRBV20-1|TRBJ2-5|NA|many
TGCAGTGCTAGTGATCGAGACAGAGAGACCCAGTACTTC
CSASDRDRETQYF
>17|TRBV24-1|TRBJ2-2|TRBD1|many
TGTGCCACCAGTGATTCTCGGGACAGGGTGAACACCGGGGAGCTGTTTTTT
CATSDSRDRVNTGELFF
>17|TRBV28|TRBJ2-7|TRBD1|few
TGTGCCAGCAGTTTCCCTCCGGGACAGGGGCGCTCCTACGAGCAGTACTTC
CASSFPPGQGRSYEQYF
>14|TRBV12-3/TRBV12-4|TRBJ1-2|NA|medium-sized
TGTGCCAGCAGTTTAGCGGCAGGGAGGTATGGCTACACCTTC
CASSLAAGRYGYTF
>11|TRBV11-2|TRBJ1-6|NA|NA
TGTGCCAGCTTGGGGAGTTCACCCCTCCACTTT
CASLGSSPLHF
>16|TRBV7-2|TRBJ2-2|TRBD2|many
TGTGCCAGCAGCTTCAGGGTAGCGGGAGGCCCCGGGGAGCTGTTTTTT
CASSFRVAGGPGELFF
>13|TRBV12-3/TRBV12-4|TRBJ1-6|NA|medium-sized
TGTGCCAGCAGTTGGGGCCTGAATTCACCCCTCCACTTT
CASSWGLNSPLHF
>14|TRBV15|TRBJ1-2|NA|many
TGTGCCACCAGCAGAGAGCACGGACCCTATGGCTACACCTTC
CATSREHGPYGYTF
>14|TRBV7-3|TRBJ1-1|NA|NA
TGTGCCAGCAGCTTGGTCGGGCAGGGCACTGAAGCTTTCTTT
CASSLVGQGTEAFF
>14|TRBV6-5|TRBJ2-7|NA|few
TGTGCCAGCAGTTATACTCGAGGAGGGGCCGAGCAGTACTTC
CASSYTRGGAEQYF
>14|TRBV11-3|TRBJ1-1|NA|many
TGTGCCAGCAGTCCCGATCTGACAGGACCTGAAGCTTTCTTT
CASSPDLTGPEAFF
>13|TRBV29-1|TRBJ1-2|NA|many
TGCAGCGTAGAGAACCCAACGAACTATGGCTACACCTTC
CSVENPTNYGYTF